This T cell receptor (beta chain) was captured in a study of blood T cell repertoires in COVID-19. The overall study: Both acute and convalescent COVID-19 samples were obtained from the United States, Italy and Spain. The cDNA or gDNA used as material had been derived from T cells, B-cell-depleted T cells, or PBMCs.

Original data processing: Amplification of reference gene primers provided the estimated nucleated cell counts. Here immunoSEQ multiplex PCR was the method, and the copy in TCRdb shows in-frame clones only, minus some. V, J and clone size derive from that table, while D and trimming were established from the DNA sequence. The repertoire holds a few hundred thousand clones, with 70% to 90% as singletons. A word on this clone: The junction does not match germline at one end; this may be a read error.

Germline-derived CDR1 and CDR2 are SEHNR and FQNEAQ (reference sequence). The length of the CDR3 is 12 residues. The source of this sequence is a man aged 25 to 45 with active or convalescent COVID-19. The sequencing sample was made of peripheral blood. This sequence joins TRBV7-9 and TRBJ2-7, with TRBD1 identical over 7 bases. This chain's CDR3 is CASSRTGPGTNF. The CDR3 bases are TGTGCCAGCAGCCGGACAGGCCCGGGGACCAACTTC.